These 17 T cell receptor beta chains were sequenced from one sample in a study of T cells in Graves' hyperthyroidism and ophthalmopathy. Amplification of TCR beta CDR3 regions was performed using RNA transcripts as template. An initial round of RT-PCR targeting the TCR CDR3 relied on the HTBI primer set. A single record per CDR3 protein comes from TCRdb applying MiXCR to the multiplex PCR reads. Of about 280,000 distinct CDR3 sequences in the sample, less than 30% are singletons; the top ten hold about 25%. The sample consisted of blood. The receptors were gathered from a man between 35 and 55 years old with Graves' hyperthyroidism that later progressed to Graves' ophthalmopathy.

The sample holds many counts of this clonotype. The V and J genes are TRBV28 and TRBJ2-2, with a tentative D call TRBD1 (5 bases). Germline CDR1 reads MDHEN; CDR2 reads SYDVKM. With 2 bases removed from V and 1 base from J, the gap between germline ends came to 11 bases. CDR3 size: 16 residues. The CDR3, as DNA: TGTGCCAGCAGTTTAGTGGACAACATGAACACCGGGGAGCTGTTTTTT. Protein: CASSLVDNMNTGELFF.

The CDR3 nucleotides read TGCAGTGCTAGAGATCATGTGACATCTAACTATGGCTACACCTTC. It encodes CSARDHVTSNYGYTF. The chain carries TRBV20-1 and TRBJ1-2, with D uncertain. Germline values: CDR1 DFQATT, CDR2 SNEGSKA (reference sequence). The CDR3 contains 15 residues. V was pared by 0 bases and J by 0 bases, with 11 bases between.

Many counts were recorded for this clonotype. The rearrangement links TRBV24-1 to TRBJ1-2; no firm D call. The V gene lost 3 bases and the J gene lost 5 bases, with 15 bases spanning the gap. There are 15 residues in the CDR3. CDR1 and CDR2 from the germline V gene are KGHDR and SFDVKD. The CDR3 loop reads CATSDRNPNDYGYTF. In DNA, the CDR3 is TGTGCCACCAGTGATCGGAACCCTAACGATTATGGCTACACCTTC.

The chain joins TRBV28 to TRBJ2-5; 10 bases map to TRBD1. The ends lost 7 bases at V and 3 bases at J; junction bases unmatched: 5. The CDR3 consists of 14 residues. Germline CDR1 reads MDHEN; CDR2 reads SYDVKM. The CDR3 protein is CASTRQGAEETQYF. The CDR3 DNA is TGTGCCAGCACCCGACAGGGGGCGGAAGAGACCCAGTACTTC. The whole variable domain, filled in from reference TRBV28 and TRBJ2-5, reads DVKVTQSSRYLVKRTGEKVFLECVQDMDHENMFWYRQDPGLGLRLIYFSYDVKMKEKGDIPEGYSVSREKKERFSLILESASTNQTSMYLCASTRQGAEETQYFGPGTRLLVL.

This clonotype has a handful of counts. The CDR3 protein is CASSSRDRDFAAFF. CDR3 DNA sequence: TGTGCCAGCAGTTCTAGGGACAGGGACTTTGCAGCTTTCTTT. The chain uses TRBV6-5 and TRBJ1-1; 9 bases fit TRBD1. The junction had 10 bases not matched to a gene; V was cut back by 4 bases and J by 10 bases. The CDR3 loop spans 14 amino acids. The germline gives CDR1 MNHEY, CDR2 SVGAGI.

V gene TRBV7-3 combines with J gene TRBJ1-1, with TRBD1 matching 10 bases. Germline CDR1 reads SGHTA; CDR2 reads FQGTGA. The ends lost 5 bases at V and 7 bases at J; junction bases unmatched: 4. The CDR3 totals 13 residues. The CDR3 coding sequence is TGTGCCAGCAGCCCAGGGACAGGGGATGAAGCTTTCTTT. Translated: CASSPGTGDEAFF.

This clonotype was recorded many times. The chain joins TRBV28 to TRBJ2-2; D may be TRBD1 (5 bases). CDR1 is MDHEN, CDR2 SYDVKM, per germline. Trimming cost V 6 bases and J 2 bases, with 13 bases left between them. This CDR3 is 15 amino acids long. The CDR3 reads CASSPPDRNTGELFF. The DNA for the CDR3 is TGTGCCAGCAGCCCCCCTGACAGAAACACCGGGGAGCTGTTTTTT. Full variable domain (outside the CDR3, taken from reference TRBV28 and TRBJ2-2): DVKVTQSSRYLVKRTGEKVFLECVQDMDHENMFWYRQDPGLGLRLIYFSYDVKMKEKGDIPEGYSVSREKKERFSLILESASTNQTSMYLCASSPPDRNTGELFFGEGSRLTVL.

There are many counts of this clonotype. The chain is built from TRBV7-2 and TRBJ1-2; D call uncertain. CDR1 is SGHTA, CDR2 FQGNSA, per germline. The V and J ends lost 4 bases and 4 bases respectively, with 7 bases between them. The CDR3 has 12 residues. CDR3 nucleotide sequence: TGTGCCAGCAGCTCGCTATTCTATGGCTACACCTTC. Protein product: CASSSLFYGYTF.

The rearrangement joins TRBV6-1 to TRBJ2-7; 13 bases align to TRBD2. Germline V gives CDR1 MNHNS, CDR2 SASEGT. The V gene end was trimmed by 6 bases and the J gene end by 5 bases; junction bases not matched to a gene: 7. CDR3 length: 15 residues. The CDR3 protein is CASRAETSGRHEQYF. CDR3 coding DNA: TGTGCCAGCAGGGCAGAGACTAGCGGGAGGCACGAGCAGTACTTC.

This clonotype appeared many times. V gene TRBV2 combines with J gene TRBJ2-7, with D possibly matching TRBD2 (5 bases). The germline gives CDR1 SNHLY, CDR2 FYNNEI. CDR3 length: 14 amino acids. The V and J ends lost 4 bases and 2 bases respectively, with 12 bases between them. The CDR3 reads CASSAERPPYEQYF. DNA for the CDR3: TGTGCCAGCAGTGCGGAGCGGCCCCCCTACGAGCAGTACTTC.

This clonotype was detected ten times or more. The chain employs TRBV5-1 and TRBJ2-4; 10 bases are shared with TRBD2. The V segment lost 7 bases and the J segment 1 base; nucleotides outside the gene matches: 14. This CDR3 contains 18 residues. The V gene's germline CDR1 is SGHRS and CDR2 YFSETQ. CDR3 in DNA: TGCGCCAGCGCGCCTAGCGGGAGTACCCCGGGGGCCAAAAACATTCAGTACTTC. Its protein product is CASAPSGSTPGAKNIQYF.

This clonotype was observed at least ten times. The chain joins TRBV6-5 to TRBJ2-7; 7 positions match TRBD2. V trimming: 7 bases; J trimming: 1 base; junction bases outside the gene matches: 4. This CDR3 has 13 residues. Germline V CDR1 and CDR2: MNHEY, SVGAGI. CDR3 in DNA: TGTGCCAGCACCCTGCGGGGGTCCTACGAGCAGTACTTC. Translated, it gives CASTLRGSYEQYF.

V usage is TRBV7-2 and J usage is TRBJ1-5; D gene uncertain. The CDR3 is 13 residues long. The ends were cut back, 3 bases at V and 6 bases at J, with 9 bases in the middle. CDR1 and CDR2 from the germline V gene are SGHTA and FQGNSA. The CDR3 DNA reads TGTGCCAGCAGCTTGGGCCAAGCTCAGCCCCAGCATTTT. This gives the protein CASSLGQAQPQHF.

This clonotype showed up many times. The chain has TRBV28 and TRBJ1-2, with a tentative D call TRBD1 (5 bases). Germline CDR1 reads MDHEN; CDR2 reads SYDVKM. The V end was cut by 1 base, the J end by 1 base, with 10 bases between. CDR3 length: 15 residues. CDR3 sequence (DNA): TGTGCCAGCAGTTTATTGGGGGGATTTAACTATGGCTACACCTTC. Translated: CASSLLGGFNYGYTF.

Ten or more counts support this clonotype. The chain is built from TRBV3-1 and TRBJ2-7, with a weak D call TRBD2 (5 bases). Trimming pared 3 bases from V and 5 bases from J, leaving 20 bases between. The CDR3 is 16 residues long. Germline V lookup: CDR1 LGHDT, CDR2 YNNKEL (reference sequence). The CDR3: CASSQDPMTRAHEQYF. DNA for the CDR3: TGTGCCAGCAGCCAGGATCCAATGACGAGGGCCCACGAGCAGTACTTC.

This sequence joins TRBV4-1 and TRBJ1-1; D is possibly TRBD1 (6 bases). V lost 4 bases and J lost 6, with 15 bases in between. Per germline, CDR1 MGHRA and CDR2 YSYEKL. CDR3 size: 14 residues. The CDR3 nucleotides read TGCGCCAGCAGCCGGGCCGGGGGGGGCGCTGAAGCTTTCTTT. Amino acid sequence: CASSRAGGGAEAFF.

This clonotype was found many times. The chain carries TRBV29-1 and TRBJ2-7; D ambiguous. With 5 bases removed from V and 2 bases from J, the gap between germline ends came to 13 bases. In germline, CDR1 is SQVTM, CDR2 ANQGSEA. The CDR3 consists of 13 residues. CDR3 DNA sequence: TGCAGCGTTCACACCCCCTACCCCTACGAGCAGTACTTC. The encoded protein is CSVHTPYPYEQYF.